This TCR beta chain was observed in a study of control samples from healthy donors and cancer patients. This clone was seen a handful of times. Assay used: immunoSEQ multiplex PCR; TCRdb lists only in-frame clones, some missing. The sample shows tens of thousands of clones, around 90% of them seen only once. Per germline, CDR1 SGHDT and CDR2 YYEEEE. The V end was cut by 4 bases, the J end by 6 bases, with 22 bases between. The CDR3 loop spans 16 amino acids. The chain has TRBV5-6 and TRBJ1-1; the D gene is possibly TRBD1 (5 bases). The sequenced material came from PBMCs. The source is a woman in her fifties or sixties with colorectal cancer. The CDR3 region is CASSKEQARFVAEAFF. CDR3 DNA: TGTGCCAGCAGCAAAGAACAGGCCAGGTTTGTAGCTGAAGCTTTCTTT.